This T cell receptor (beta chain) appears in the sequencing data of a study of identical twins. One entry per CDR3 protein, called by TCRdb with MiXCR from the 5' RACE reads. Among hundreds of thousands of distinct CDR3 sequences listed, roughly 8% were seen once. The CDR3 has 15 amino acids. V lost 5 bases to trimming and J lost 3 bases, with 19 bases between them. CDR1 and CDR2 from the germline V gene are DFQATT and SNEGSKA (reference sequence). This clonotype occurred a few times. These data were also reused for a study on yellow fever vaccine responses in identical twins.

Sequencing was performed on PBMCs. V and J are TRBV20-1 and TRBJ1-2; D is perhaps TRBD1 (5 bases). The source is a woman between 18 and 29 years old in good health. This CDR3 reads CSAERGSGTYYGYTF. In DNA, the CDR3 is TGCAGTGCTGAACGAGGTTCCGGGACGTACTATGGCTACACCTTC.